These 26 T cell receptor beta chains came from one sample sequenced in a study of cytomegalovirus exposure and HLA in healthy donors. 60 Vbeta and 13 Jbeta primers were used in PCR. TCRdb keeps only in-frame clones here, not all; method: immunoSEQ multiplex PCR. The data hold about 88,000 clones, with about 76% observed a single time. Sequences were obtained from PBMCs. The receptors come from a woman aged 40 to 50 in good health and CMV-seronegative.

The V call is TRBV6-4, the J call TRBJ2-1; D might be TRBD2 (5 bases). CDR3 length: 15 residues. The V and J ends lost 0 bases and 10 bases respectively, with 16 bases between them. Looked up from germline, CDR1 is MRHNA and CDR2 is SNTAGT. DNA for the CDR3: TGTGCCAGCAGTGACTCCATTCCGCCCCGGGGAGAGCAGTTCTTC. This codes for CASSDSIPPRGEQFF.

DNA of the CDR3: TGTGCCAGCTCACCACTCGGGGGTCAGGAGCAGTACTTC. Translating it yields CASSPLGGQEQYF. The genes are TRBV18 and TRBJ2-7; TRBD2 might be the D (6 bases). V was cut by 1 base and J by 7 bases, with 11 bases left in between. CDR3 size: 13 residues. Germline V gene sequence: CDR1 KGHSH, CDR2 LQKENI.

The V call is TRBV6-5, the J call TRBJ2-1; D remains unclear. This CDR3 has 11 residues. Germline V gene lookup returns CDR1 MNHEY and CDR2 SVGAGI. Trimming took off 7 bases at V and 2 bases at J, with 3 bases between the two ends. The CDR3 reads CASTAYNEQFF. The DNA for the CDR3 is TGTGCCAGCACAGCCTACAATGAGCAGTTCTTC.

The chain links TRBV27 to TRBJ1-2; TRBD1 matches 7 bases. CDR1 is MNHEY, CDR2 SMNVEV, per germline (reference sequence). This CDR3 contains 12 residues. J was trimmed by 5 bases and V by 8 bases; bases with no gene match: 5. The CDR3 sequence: CASGTAYYGYTF. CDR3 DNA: TGTGCCAGCGGGACAGCCTATTATGGCTACACCTTC.

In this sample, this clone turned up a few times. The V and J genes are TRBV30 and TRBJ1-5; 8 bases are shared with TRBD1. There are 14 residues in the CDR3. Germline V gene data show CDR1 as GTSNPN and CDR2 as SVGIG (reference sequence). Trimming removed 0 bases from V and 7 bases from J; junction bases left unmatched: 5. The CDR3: CAWSVGTGGQPQHF. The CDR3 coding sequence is TGTGCCTGGAGTGTCGGGACAGGCGGGCAGCCCCAGCATTTT.

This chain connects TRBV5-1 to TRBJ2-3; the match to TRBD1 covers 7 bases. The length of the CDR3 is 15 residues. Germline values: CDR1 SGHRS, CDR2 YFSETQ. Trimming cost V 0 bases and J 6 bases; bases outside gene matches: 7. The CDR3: CASSLVGTAGDTQYF. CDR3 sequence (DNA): TGCGCCAGCAGCTTGGTTGGGACAGCTGGGGATACGCAGTATTTT.

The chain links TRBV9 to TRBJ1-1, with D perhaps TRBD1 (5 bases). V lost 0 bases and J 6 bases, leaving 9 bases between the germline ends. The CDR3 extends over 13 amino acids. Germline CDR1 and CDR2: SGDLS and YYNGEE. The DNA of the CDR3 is TGTGCCAGCAGCGTAGGGACATTGGCTGAAGCTTTCTTT. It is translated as CASSVGTLAEAFF.

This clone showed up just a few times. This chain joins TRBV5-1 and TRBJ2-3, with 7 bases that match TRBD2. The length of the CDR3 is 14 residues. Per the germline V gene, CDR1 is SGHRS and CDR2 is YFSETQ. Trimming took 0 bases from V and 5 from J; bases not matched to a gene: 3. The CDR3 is CASSLVGGRDTQYF. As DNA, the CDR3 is TGCGCCAGCAGCTTGGTCGGGGGGAGAGATACGCAGTATTTT.

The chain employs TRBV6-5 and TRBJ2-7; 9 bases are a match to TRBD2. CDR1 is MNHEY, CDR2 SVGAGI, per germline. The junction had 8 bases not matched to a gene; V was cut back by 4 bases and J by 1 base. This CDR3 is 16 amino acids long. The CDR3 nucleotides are TGTGCCAGCAGTTTGGCCCCCAGCGGGAGGTCCTACGAGCAGTACGTC. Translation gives CASSLAPSGRSYEQYV.

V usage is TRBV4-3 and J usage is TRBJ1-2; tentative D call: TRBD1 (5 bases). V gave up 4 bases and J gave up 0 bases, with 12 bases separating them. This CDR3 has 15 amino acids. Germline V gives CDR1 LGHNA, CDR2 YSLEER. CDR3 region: CASSPRDRSNYGYTF. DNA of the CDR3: TGCGCCAGCAGCCCCCGCGACAGATCTAACTATGGCTACACCTTC.

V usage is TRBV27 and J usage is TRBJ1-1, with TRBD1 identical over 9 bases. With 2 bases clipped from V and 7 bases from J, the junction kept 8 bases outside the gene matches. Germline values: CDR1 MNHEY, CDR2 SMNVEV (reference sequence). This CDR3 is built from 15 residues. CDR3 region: CASSLTITGGFEAFF. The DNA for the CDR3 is TGTGCCAGCAGTTTAACTATTACAGGGGGCTTTGAAGCTTTCTTT.

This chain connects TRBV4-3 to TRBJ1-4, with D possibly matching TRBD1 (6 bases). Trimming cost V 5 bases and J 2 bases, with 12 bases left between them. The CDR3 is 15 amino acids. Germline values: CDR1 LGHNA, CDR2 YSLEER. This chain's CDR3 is CASSKQGGTNEKLFF. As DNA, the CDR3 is TGCGCCAGCAGCAAACAGGGTGGTACTAATGAAAAACTGTTTTTT.

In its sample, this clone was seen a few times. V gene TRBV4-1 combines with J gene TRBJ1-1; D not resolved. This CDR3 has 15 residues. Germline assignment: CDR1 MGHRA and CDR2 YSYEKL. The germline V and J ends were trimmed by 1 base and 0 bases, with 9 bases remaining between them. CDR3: CASSQVESMNTEAFF. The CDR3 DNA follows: TGCGCCAGCAGCCAAGTGGAGTCCATGAACACTGAAGCTTTCTTT.

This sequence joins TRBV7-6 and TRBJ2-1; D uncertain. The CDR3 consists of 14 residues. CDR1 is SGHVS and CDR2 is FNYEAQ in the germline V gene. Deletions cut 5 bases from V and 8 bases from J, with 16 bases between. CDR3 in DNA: TGTGCCAGCAGCCGAACGAATGCCGGAGATGAGCAGTTCTTC. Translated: CASSRTNAGDEQFF.

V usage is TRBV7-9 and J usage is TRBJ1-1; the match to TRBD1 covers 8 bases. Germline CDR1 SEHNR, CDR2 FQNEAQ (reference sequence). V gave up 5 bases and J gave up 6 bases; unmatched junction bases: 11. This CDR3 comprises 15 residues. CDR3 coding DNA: TGTGCCAGCAGCCCAATGGGACAGGCCGCCCCTGAAGCTTTCTTT. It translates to CASSPMGQAAPEAFF. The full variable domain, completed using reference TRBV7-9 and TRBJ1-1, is DTGVSQNPRHKITKRGQNVTFRCDPISEHNRLYWYRQTLGQGPEFLTYFQNEAQLEKSRLLSDRFSAERPKGSFSTLEIQRTEQGDSAMYLCASSPMGQAAPEAFFGQGTRLTVV.

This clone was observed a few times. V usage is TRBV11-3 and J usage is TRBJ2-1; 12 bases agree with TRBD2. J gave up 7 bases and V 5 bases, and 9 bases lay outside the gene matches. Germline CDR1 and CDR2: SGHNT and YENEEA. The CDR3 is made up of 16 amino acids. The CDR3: CASSHPTSGGSNEQFF. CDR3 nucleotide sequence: TGTGCCAGCAGCCACCCCACTAGCGGGGGGTCTAATGAGCAGTTCTTC.

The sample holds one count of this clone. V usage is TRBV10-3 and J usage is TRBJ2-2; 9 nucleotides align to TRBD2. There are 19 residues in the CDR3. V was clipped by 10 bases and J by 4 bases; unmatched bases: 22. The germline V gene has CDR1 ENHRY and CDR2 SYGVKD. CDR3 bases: TGTGCCACCAGGGCCTCCGGGACTAGCCTGACCTGGAGCACCGGGGAGCTGTTTTTT. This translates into CATRASGTSLTWSTGELFF.

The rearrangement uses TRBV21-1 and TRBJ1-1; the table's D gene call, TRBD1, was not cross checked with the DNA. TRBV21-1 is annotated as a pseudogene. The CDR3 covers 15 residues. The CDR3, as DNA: TGTGCCAGCAGCAAAGGGGACAACTGTTGCACTGAAGCTTTCTTT. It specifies CASSKGDNCCTEAFF.

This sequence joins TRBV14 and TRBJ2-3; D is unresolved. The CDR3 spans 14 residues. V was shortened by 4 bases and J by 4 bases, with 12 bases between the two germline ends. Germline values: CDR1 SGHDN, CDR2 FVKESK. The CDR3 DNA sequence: TGTGCCAGCAGCCCTCGTCTAATTCCAGATACGCAGTATTTT. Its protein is CASSPRLIPDTQYF.

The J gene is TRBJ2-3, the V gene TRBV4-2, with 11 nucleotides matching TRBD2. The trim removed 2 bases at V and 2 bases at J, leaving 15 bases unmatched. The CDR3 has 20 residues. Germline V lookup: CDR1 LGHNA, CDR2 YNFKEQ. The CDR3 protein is CASSQIARVLAGGNTDTQYF. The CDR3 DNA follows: TGTGCCAGCAGCCAAATCGCAAGGGTGCTAGCGGGGGGTAACACAGATACGCAGTATTTT.

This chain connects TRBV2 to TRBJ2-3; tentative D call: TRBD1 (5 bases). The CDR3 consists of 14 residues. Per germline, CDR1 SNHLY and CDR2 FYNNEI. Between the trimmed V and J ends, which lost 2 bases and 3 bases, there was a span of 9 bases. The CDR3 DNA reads TGTGCCAGCAGTGAAAGGGGCCAGACAGATACGCAGTATTTT. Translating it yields CASSERGQTDTQYF. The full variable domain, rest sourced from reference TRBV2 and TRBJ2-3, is EPEVTQTPSHQVTQMGQEVILRCVPISNHLYFYWYRQILGQKVEFLVSFYNNEISEKSEIFDDQFSVERPDGSNFTLKIRSTKLEDSAMYFCASSERGQTDTQYFGPGTRLTVL.

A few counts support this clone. CDR3 bases: TGTGCCAGCAGTTTAGGGCTAGCGCGCGGTGAGCAGTTCTTC. Its translation: CASSLGLARGEQFF. This chain uses TRBV27 with TRBJ2-1, with a possible D match to TRBD2 (6 bases). Trimming pared 2 bases from V and 9 bases from J, leaving 14 bases between. There are 14 residues in the CDR3. Germline CDR1 reads MNHEY; CDR2 reads SMNVEV (reference sequence).

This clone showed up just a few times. CDR3 DNA: TGTGCCAGTAGGGCCGGACAGGGGAGGACTGAAGCTTTCTTT. Translated, it gives CASRAGQGRTEAFF. V and J are TRBV19 and TRBJ1-1; 9 positions agree with TRBD1. The CDR3 covers 14 residues. Per the germline V gene, CDR1 is LNHDA and CDR2 is SQIVND (reference sequence). Germline trimming cut 6 bases from V and 5 bases from J; bases unmatched to any gene: 7.

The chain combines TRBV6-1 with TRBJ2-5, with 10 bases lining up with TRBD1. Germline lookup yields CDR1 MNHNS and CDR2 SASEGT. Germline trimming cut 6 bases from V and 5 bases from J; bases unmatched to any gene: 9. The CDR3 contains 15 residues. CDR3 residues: CASSYDRGRSETQYF. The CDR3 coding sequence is TGTGCCAGCAGCTACGACAGGGGGCGAAGTGAGACCCAGTACTTC.

CDR3 in amino acids: CASSSREVRNQPQHF. In DNA form, the CDR3 reads TGTGCCAGTAGTAGCCGGGAGGTGCGCAATCAGCCCCAGCATTTT. The chain employs TRBV19 and TRBJ1-5, with no clear D. Trimming shortened V by 4 bases and J by 2 bases, and 12 bases separated the two germline ends. Per germline, CDR1 LNHDA and CDR2 SQIVND (reference sequence). The CDR3 spans 15 residues.

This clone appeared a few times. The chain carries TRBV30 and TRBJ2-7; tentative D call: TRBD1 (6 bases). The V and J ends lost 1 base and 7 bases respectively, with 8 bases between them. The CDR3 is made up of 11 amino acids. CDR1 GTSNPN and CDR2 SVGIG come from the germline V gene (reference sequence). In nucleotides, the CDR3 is TGTGCCTGGAGTGCAGGGGTTGAGCAGTACTTC. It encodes CAWSAGVEQYF. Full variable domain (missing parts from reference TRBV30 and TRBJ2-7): SQTIHQWPATLVQPVGSPLSLECTVEGTSNPNLYWYRQAAGRGLQLLFYSVGIGQISSEVPQNLSASRPQDRQFILSSKKLLLSDSGFYLCAWSAGVEQYFGPGTRLTVT.